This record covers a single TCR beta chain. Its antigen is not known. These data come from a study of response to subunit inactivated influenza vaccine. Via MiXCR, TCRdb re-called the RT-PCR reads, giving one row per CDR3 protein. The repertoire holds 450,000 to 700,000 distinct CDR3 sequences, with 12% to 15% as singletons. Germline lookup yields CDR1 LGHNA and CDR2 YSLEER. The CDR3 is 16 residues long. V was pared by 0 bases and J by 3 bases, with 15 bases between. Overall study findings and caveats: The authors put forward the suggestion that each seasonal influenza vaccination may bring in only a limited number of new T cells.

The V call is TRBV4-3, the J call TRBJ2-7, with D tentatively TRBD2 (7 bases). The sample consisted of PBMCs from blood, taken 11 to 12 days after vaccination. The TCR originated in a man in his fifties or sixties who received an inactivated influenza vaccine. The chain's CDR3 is CASSQDFGGANYEQYF. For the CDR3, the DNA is TGCGCCAGCAGCCAAGATTTTGGGGGGGCCAACTACGAGCAGTACTTC.